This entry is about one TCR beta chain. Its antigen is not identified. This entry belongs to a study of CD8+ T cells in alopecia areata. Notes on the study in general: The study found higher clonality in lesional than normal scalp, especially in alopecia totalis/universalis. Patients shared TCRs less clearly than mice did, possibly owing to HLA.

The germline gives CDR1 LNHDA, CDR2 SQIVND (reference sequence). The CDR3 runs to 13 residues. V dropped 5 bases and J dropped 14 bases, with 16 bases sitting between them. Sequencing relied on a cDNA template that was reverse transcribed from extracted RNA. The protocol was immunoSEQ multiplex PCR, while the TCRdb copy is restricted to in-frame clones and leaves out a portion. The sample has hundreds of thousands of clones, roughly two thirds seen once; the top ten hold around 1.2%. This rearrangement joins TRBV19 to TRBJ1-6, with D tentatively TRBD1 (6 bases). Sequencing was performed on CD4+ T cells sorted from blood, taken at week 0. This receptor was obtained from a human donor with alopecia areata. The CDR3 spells CASSPAGTSSLHF. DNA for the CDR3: TGTGCCAGTAGTCCAGCCGGGACATCGTCCCTCCACTTT.